This TCR beta chain stems from a study of radiotherapy plus CTLA-4 blockade in lung cancer listed by TCRdb under 2018. With regard to the full study: Objective responses were observed in about 17% of enrolled patients, and disease control was achieved in around 28%. Overall study outcomes, separate from this receptor: TCR clones derived from tumors expanded in peripheral blood after treatment with radiotherapy and ipilimumab. Increased serum interferon-beta after radiation, together with early dynamic changes in blood T cell clones, were reported to be the strongest predictors of response.

The library was made by the immunoSEQ multiplex PCR assay. Imported from immuneACCESS, the table was reduced by TCRdb to in-frame sequences with V and J called. These copies leave out some clones; in studies compared against another copy, an unresolved V gene accounts for under half, and the cause of the remainder is not known. For this sample the table gives about 31,000 clones, of which 60% to 75% were detected only once. The ten largest clonotypes hold under 5% of the sample. Looking up the germline V gene yields CDR1 SGHRS and CDR2 YFSETQ. The CDR3 runs 14 amino acids, cysteine and phenylalanine included. Only the CDR3 portion is preserved as DNA: 42 bases, with reading frame beginning at the first base. The junction carries 5 bases between V and J, which are trimmed by 0 bases and 0 bases respectively. This clone has just a few counts. It has no known antigen specificity. Base qualities are not at hand, and no much larger clone is one base apart.

In this study, focal radiation therapy paired with CTLA-4 blockade (ipilimumab) was tested in patients who had chemo-refractory metastatic non-small-cell lung cancer. The clonotype comes from a human donor with non-small cell lung cancer whose response to radiotherapy plus ipilimumab could not be evaluated. The material sequenced was peripheral blood, taken from a patient treated with radiotherapy plus ipilimumab. The chain couples TRBV5-1 to TRBJ2-3; confidence is insufficient to name the D gene. The sequence in DNA is TGCGCCAGCAGCTTGGCAGTTAGCACAGATACGCAGTATTTT. Its translation reads: CASSLAVSTDTQYF.